The next 12 T cell receptor beta chains were all read from a single sample in a study of T-cell memory formation after mild COVID-19. TCRdb called the 5' RACE reads again in MiXCR, with one record for every CDR3 protein. The sample shows 150,000 to 200,000 distinct CDR3 sequences, around a tenth of them seen only once. Sequences were obtained from PBMCs or a T cell subset sorted from them (not recorded which). These TCRs come from a young man who had mild COVID-19 (a few samples of this study predate the infection). Cell type and time point are not known.

The V gene is TRBV7-9, the J gene TRBJ2-5; no clear D. Trimming pared 5 bases from V and 3 bases from J, leaving 10 bases between. The CDR3 consists of 13 residues. CDR1 is SEHNR and CDR2 is FQNEAQ in the germline V gene (reference sequence). The CDR3 bases are TGTGCCAGCAGCCACACTTGGGAAGAGACCCAGTACTTC. The encoded protein is CASSHTWEETQYF.

This clonotype was seen only a few times. This chain connects TRBV18 to TRBJ2-1; a weak D match, TRBD1 (6 bases). From germline, CDR1 is KGHSH and CDR2 LQKENI. This CDR3 has 13 amino acids. V was pared by 3 bases and J by 8 bases, with 11 bases between. CDR3 nucleotides: TGTGCCAGCTCACCCCAACAGGGCGATGAGCAGTTCTTC. Translation: CASSPQQGDEQFF.

This clonotype was detected a few times. The V and J genes are TRBV20-1 and TRBJ2-1; perhaps TRBD2 as D (6 bases). This CDR3 spans 12 amino acids. Trimming shortened V by 6 bases and J by 6 bases, and 12 bases separated the two germline ends. Germline V gene data show CDR1 as DFQATT and CDR2 as SNEGSKA (reference sequence). DNA of the CDR3: TGCAGTGCCGGACCTAGCGCCAATGAGCAGTTCTTC. Translation gives CSAGPSANEQFF.

The rearrangement joins TRBV12-3 or TRBV12-4 to TRBJ1-4, with a possible D match to TRBD1 (6 bases). The CDR3 extends over 16 amino acids. V lost 6 bases and J lost 0, with 14 bases in between. For the CDR3, the DNA is TGTGCCAGCAGGCCCCGGGGGGCTGCAACTAATGAAAAACTGTTTTTT. This encodes CASRPRGAATNEKLFF.

The chain is built from TRBV7-2 and TRBJ2-3; the D gene is possibly TRBD1 (7 bases). This CDR3 contains 15 residues. Germline CDR1 is SGHTA and CDR2 is FQGNSA. V lost 5 bases and J 5 bases, leaving 17 bases between the germline ends. The CDR3 DNA follows: TGTGCCAGCAGCCCCCAGGGGGGTGGGATAGATACGCAGTATTTT. This sequence encodes CASSPQGGGIDTQYF.

This clonotype has just a few counts. This rearrangement joins TRBV4-1 to TRBJ2-5; no clear D gene. The CDR3 consists of 13 residues. Per germline, CDR1 MGHRA and CDR2 YSYEKL. V dropped 7 bases and J dropped 5 bases, with 14 bases sitting between them. The chain's CDR3 is CASTRTPGETQYF. The CDR3 nucleotides read TGCGCCAGCACTCGGACCCCCGGGGAGACCCAGTACTTC.

This clonotype has more than one count but fewer than ten. The chain employs TRBV5-1 and TRBJ2-2, with D perhaps matching TRBD1 or TRBD2 (5 bases each). Trimming left V 1 base short and J 5 bases short, with 15 bases between. Germline V gene lookup returns CDR1 SGHRS and CDR2 YFSETQ. This CDR3 has 16 residues. The CDR3 region is CASSLPSGGSTGELFF. CDR3 DNA sequence: TGCGCCAGCAGCTTGCCGTCTGGGGGTTCGACCGGGGAGCTGTTTTTT.

This clonotype was observed a few times. The chain joins TRBV13 to TRBJ2-3, with D tentatively TRBD1 or TRBD2 (7 bases each). The length of the CDR3 is 16 residues. V lost 2 bases to trimming and J lost 3 bases, with 15 bases between them. Germline V lookup: CDR1 PRHDT, CDR2 FYEKMQ (reference sequence). The CDR3, as DNA: TGTGCCAGCAGCTTATCGGGGAGGGGGCGTACAGATACGCAGTATTTT. Translating gives CASSLSGRGRTDTQYF.

This chain connects TRBV12-3 or TRBV12-4 to TRBJ1-6; D may be TRBD1 (6 bases). Between the trimmed V and J ends, which lost 6 bases and 8 bases, there was a span of 11 bases. The CDR3 totals 13 residues. The CDR3 nucleotides are TGTGCCAGCAGCGGACGACAGGATTCACCCCTCCACTTT. Translation: CASSGRQDSPLHF.

The chain uses TRBV18 and TRBJ1-1; D uncertain. V lost 0 bases and J lost 1, with 6 bases in between. The CDR3 has 14 amino acids. In germline, CDR1 is KGHSH, CDR2 LQKENI. In nucleotides, the CDR3 is TGTGCCAGCTCACCACCATCAGGGAACACTGAAGCTTTCTTT. As protein: CASSPPSGNTEAFF.

This chain links TRBV6-5 with TRBJ2-6; D is unresolved. Trimming left V 9 bases short and J 4 bases short, with 7 bases between. This CDR3 is 12 amino acids long. The V gene's germline CDR1 is MNHEY and CDR2 SVGAGI. The CDR3 loop is CASSTGANVLTF. The CDR3 DNA sequence: TGTGCCAGTAGTACGGGGGCCAACGTCCTGACTTTC.

This chain connects TRBV6-5 to TRBJ1-2, with unresolved D. Germline CDR1 MNHEY, CDR2 SVGAGI. V dropped 5 bases and J dropped 7 bases, with 20 bases sitting between them. The CDR3 sequence is 15 residues long. The CDR3 nucleotides read TGTGCCAGCAGTGTCCGGGGTTCCGGACTTGGTGGCTACACCTTC. Translated, it gives CASSVRGSGLGGYTF.